This record covers a single T cell receptor beta chain. Its antigen has not been determined. Base qualities are not at hand, and no much larger clone is one base apart. This specimen comes from a study of shared clonotypes between healthy human individuals (dated by TCRdb to the early 2020s). Context from the whole study: A couple of women and a few men aged 18 to 49 years were included in the cohort. Per donor, three plates each were used for CD4 naive and CD4 memory, two for CD8 naive, and one for CD8 memory. To estimate repertoire size and how much clonotypes are shared between individuals, the study performed deep sequencing of blood TCR repertoires from roughly five healthy adults. Different laboratories and diverse techniques were used to prepare libraries and sequence TCR repertoires, to increase sequencing depth and limit assay-specific biases. Per donor, leukapheresis produced somewhere between about 0.9 and 10 billion PBMCs.

From the cysteine up to the phenylalanine, the CDR3 has a length of 15 residues. The retained sequence is limited to the CDR3, 45 bases, with the frame set at the first base. Sequences SGHTS (CDR1) and YDEGEE (CDR2) are obtained from the germline V gene. Between the V and J ends, shortened by 4 bases and 5 bases respectively, the junction contains 18 bases. Using the deep immunoSEQ assay, multiplex PCR amplified TCR CDR3 regions from genomic DNA. Genomic DNA extracted from each cell subset was distributed evenly over all wells of several immunoSEQ 96-well plates, and each plate served as one replicate. For sorted subsets, around 200 ng genomic DNA, equal to about 30,000 T cell genomes, was loaded into each replicate PCR. The purified libraries were quantified using a Qubit 3.0 fluorometer, sized with a Bioanalyzer 2100, and then quantified again using the KAPA Library Quantification kit. A separate single-read 150-cycle Illumina NextSeq 550 flow cell was used to sequence each immunoSEQ 96-well plate. In the source study's methods: The immunoSEQ output contained only junctional sequences without quality scores, so filtering could not match that applied to full-length reads. To assign V/J genes and CDR3, sequences were annotated using PyIR, a Python wrapper for IgBLAST v1.9, with IMGT germline references. Reads with weak V/J assignments (E-value above 1e-6), missing CDR3, stop codons, out-of-frame junctions, or ambiguous translated residues were removed. V3J clonotypes were defined as sequences sharing an identical inferred V gene, J gene, and CDR3 amino acid sequence. The percentage overlap between two repertoires was calculated by dividing the number of shared unique clonotypes by the size of the smaller repertoire. RTK rarefaction, the Chao1 estimator, and Recon v2.1 estimates of unobserved clonotypes were used to assess repertoire richness. For all TCRbeta clonotypes obtained by the gDNA method from a few donors, generation probabilities were computed with OLGA. TCRdb mirrors the immuneACCESS table, restricted to in-frame sequences. Some clones are absent from its copies; in checked studies, under half trace to an unresolved V gene, and the reason for the others is unknown. V and J calls and clone size are copied from that table; D and trimming were computed from the DNA. The sample table contains under 2,000,000 clones; only one count was recorded for about 95% of them. 1% to 1.5% of the sample rests with the top ten.

General findings and caveats noted by the study authors: Pairwise subsampling led to the expectation that sequencing depth would affect the degree of clonotype sharing among donors. Naive subsets generally had larger estimated clonotype richness than memory subsets did. Incomplete sequencing was indicated by rarefaction of sorted-subset datasets, despite the large sequencing depth. Higher generation probabilities were observed for clonotypes shared by all four sorted-subset donors than for non-shared clonotypes. Sampling was limited to blood, and TCR repertoires in tissue likely differ from TCR repertoires in blood. About 4.5% of naive CD4, around 4% of naive CD8, 2.3% of memory CD4, and about 0.4% of memory CD8 clonotypes were shared across four donors. Because the study included a small number of donors, the genetic and exposure-history diversity represented was limited.

CD8 naive samples were obtained by positive selection for CCR7 among CD45RO-negative cells, yielding a CD45RA+CCR7+ population from which TemRA cells were excluded. The donors were healthy, HIV-negative adults with no recently reported acute infections or vaccinations. Only Caucasian adults living in Nashville, Tennessee, USA were represented among the donors. Blood was obtained by leukapheresis, after which PBMCs were separated by Ficoll-Histopaque density gradient centrifugation and cryopreserved in liquid nitrogen vapor phase. Analytical flow cytometry was used to check the purity and quantity of each magnetically sorted T cell population. Genomic DNA was isolated from each sorted fraction and quantified by UV absorbance on a Nanodrop 2000c.

The specimen sequenced was naive CD8+ T cells sorted from blood. The cell subset or site label here, explained by the study, means: CD45RA+CCR7+. Rearrangement joined TRBV5-8 to TRBJ1-1; the best D guess is TRBD1, with 5 bases matching. The source is a man younger than 35 in good health. The DNA is TGTGCCAGCAGCCCGGCGGCAGGGATAAAGACTGAAGCTTTCTTT. This gives the protein CASSPAAGIKTEAFF. Reference TRBV5-8 and TRBJ1-1 genes cover what lies past the CDR3, so the full variable domain is EAGVTQSPTHLIKTRGQQATLRCSPISGHTSVYWYQQALGLGLQFLLWYDEGEERNRGNFPPRFSGRQFPNYSSELNVNALELEDSALYLCASSPAAGIKTEAFFGQGTRLTVV.